These 22 T cell receptor beta chains originate from one sample sequenced in a study of T cells in Graves' hyperthyroidism and ophthalmopathy. RNA transcripts were the template for amplifying TCR beta CDR3 regions. HTBI primers were the set used in a first-round RT-PCR of the TCR CDR3. TCRdb fed the multiplex PCR reads into MiXCR, producing one record per CDR3 protein. The sample includes roughly 260,000 distinct CDR3 sequences, roughly 15% of them seen just once. The sequenced sample was blood. The receptors derive from a woman in her thirties or forties with Graves' hyperthyroidism that later progressed to Graves' ophthalmopathy.

V and J are TRBV6-1 and TRBJ1-5; 10 positions agree with TRBD1. Germline CDR1 and CDR2: MNHNS and SASEGT. With V trimmed by 5 bases and J by 6 bases, 7 bases remained unmatched. The CDR3 loop spans 15 amino acids. In nucleotides, the CDR3 is TGTGCCAGCAGTCGGACAGGGGGGAAAGGTCAGCCCCAGCATTTT. Amino acid sequence: CASSRTGGKGQPQHF.

This clonotype came up many times. V gene TRBV5-1 combines with J gene TRBJ2-7, with TRBD2 matching over 8 bases. CDR1 SGHRS and CDR2 YFSETQ come from the germline V gene. The CDR3 consists of 13 residues. Losses at the gene ends were 5 bases for V and 3 bases for J; bases not matched to a gene: 4. CDR3 nucleotide sequence: TGCGCCAGCAGACTAGCGGAATTCTACGAGCAGTACTTC. Its translation: CASRLAEFYEQYF.

This clonotype was seen at least ten times. The J gene is TRBJ2-7, the V gene TRBV7-8, with unresolved D. The germline CDR1 and CDR2 sequences are SGHVS and FQNEAQ. The CDR3 is 15 amino acids. V lost 4 bases, J lost 4 bases, and 17 bases lay in between. The chain's CDR3 is CASSSLPGASYEQYF. CDR3 DNA sequence: TGTGCCAGCAGCTCCCTCCCCGGTGCGAGTTACGAGCAGTACTTC.

The sample holds many counts of this clonotype. This chain connects TRBV5-1 to TRBJ2-7; the D gene is possibly TRBD2 (6 bases). The V end lost 0 bases, the J end lost 3 bases, and 19 bases lay between the germline ends. There are 17 residues in the CDR3. The V gene's germline CDR1 is SGHRS and CDR2 YFSETQ. CDR3 DNA sequence: TGCGCCAGCAGCTTGGCAAGGGGCGGGACTGCTGTCTACGAGCAGTACTTC. It codes for CASSLARGGTAVYEQYF.

Ten or more counts support this clonotype. The chain carries TRBV3-1 and TRBJ1-6; TRBD1 is a possible D gene (5 bases). Germline V gives CDR1 LGHDT, CDR2 YNNKEL (reference sequence). The V gene lost 0 bases and the J gene lost 7 bases, with 13 bases spanning the gap. This CDR3 is 16 amino acids long. The CDR3 coding sequence is TGTGCCAGCAGCCAAGACGACCGGGGGGGGAATTCACCCCTCCACTTT. Its protein is CASSQDDRGGNSPLHF.

This clonotype was recorded at least ten times. V gene TRBV12-3 or TRBV12-4 combines with J gene TRBJ2-1, with D hard to call. Between the trimmed V and J ends, which lost 8 bases and 6 bases, there was a span of 11 bases. The CDR3 loop spans 12 amino acids. The CDR3 region is CASSAFRNEQFF. For the CDR3, the DNA is TGTGCCAGCTCCGCGTTTCGCAATGAGCAGTTCTTC.

This clonotype was detected only a few times. V is TRBV5-1 and J is TRBJ1-3; D unresolved. V lost 1 base to trimming and J lost 0 bases, with 8 bases between them. Germline CDR1 and CDR2: SGHRS and YFSETQ. The length of the CDR3 is 15 residues. CDR3 nucleotides: TGCGCCAGCAGCTTGTTAGGCGACTCTGGAAACACCATATATTTT. Protein: CASSLLGDSGNTIYF.

This clonotype has a count of ten or more. The V and J genes are TRBV6-1 and TRBJ1-3; 7 bases agree with TRBD1. Germline CDR1 MNHNS, CDR2 SASEGT. Germline trimming cut 6 bases from V and 0 bases from J; bases unmatched to any gene: 11. The CDR3 covers 17 residues. CDR3 residues: CASRRTGLESSGNTIYF. The CDR3 DNA reads as TGTGCCAGCAGGAGGACAGGCCTCGAAAGCTCTGGAAACACCATATATTTT.

This clonotype was recorded many times. The CDR3 DNA follows: TGTGCCAGCAGTTACCGTCCGGGACAGGGTGATAGCAATCAGCCCCAGCATTTT. Translation: CASSYRPGQGDSNQPQHF. The J gene is TRBJ1-5, the V gene TRBV6-2 or TRBV6-3, with 9 bases lining up with TRBD1. The CDR3 is 18 residues long. V gave up 2 bases and J gave up 0 bases; unmatched junction bases: 8. Germline lookup yields CDR1 MNHEY and CDR2 SVGEGT.

This clonotype was detected ten times or more. A junction end diverges from the germline sequence, so it may reflect a read error. This chain uses TRBV7-3 with TRBJ2-1, with D possibly matching TRBD2 (6 bases). CDR1 is SGHTA, CDR2 FQGTGA, per germline. The CDR3 consists of 16 residues. For the CDR3, the DNA is TGTGCCAGCAGCTTAACGGGGACTGTCTCCTACTATGAGCAGTTCTTC. Translation gives CASSLTGTVSYYEQFF.

This clonotype was counted many times. V gene TRBV4-1 combines with J gene TRBJ2-1; no reliable D call. V lost 6 bases, J lost 0 bases, and 12 bases lay in between. The germline gives CDR1 MGHRA, CDR2 YSYEKL. This CDR3 comprises 15 residues. CDR3 sequence: CASSYTASSYNEQFF. DNA of the CDR3: TGCGCCAGCAGTTATACAGCTAGCTCCTACAATGAGCAGTTCTTC.

This clonotype showed up many times. V usage is TRBV2 and J usage is TRBJ2-7; 9 nucleotides match TRBD1. The J segment lost 3 bases and the V segment lost 6 bases, leaving 15 bases of the junction unmatched. The germline gives CDR1 SNHLY, CDR2 FYNNEI. CDR3 length: 17 amino acids. This CDR3 is CASRRTGATLYNYEQYF. CDR3 DNA: TGTGCCAGCAGGAGGACAGGGGCTACGTTATATAACTACGAGCAGTACTTC. The full variable domain, with the rest looked up from reference TRBV2 and TRBJ2-7, is EPEVTQTPSHQVTQMGQEVILRCVPISNHLYFYWYRQILGQKVEFLVSFYNNEISEKSEIFDDQFSVERPDGSNFTLKIRSTKLEDSAMYFCASRRTGATLYNYEQYFGPGTRLTVT.

This clonotype appeared many times. The chain uses TRBV19 and TRBJ2-7; 7 bases map to TRBD2. The junction had 2 bases not matched to a gene; V was cut back by 3 bases and J by 0 bases. CDR3 size: 14 residues. The V gene's germline CDR1 is LNHDA and CDR2 SQIVND (reference sequence). The chain's CDR3 is CASSMAGDSYEQYF. CDR3 coding DNA: TGTGCCAGTAGTATGGCGGGAGACTCCTACGAGCAGTACTTC.

This clonotype was counted at least ten times. An end of the junction does not agree with germline; a read error may underlie this. This chain links TRBV7-7 with TRBJ1-3; D ambiguous. The CDR3 spans 14 residues. Germline loops: CDR1 SSHAT, CDR2 FNYEAQ (reference sequence). CDR3 sequence: CASSRTRAGNTIYF. The DNA of the CDR3 is TGTGCTAGCAGCCGGACTAGGGCGGGAAACACCATATATTTT.

This clonotype was detected a few times. The chain has TRBV5-1 and TRBJ1-2; the D gene is possibly TRBD1 (6 bases). This CDR3 region has 13 residues. The V end lost 2 bases, the J end lost 4 bases, and 9 bases lay between the germline ends. From germline, CDR1 is SGHRS and CDR2 YFSETQ. CDR3 loop: CASSFGQTYGYTF. In DNA form, the CDR3 reads TGCGCCAGCAGCTTCGGACAGACCTATGGCTACACCTTC.

This clonotype was recorded many times. The chain uses TRBV2 and TRBJ2-1; 9 bases map to TRBD1. Per germline, CDR1 SNHLY and CDR2 FYNNEI. After removal of 8 bases from V and 8 bases from J, the junction contained 10 bases not matched to a gene. The CDR3 extends over 14 amino acids. CDR3 amino acids: CASLRTGVGDEQFF. In DNA form, the CDR3 reads TGTGCCAGCCTCCGGACAGGGGTAGGCGATGAGCAGTTCTTC. Looking up the rest from reference TRBV2 and TRBJ2-1 gives the full variable domain: EPEVTQTPSHQVTQMGQEVILRCVPISNHLYFYWYRQILGQKVEFLVSFYNNEISEKSEIFDDQFSVERPDGSNFTLKIRSTKLEDSAMYFCASLRTGVGDEQFFGPGTRLTVL.

There are many counts of this clonotype. The chain has TRBV5-1 and TRBJ2-7; TRBD2 matches at 8 bases. The CDR3 spans 17 residues. J gave up 2 bases and V 4 bases, and 14 bases lay outside the gene matches. Germline V CDR1 and CDR2: SGHRS, YFSETQ. The CDR3 sequence: CASSLPGLAGSTYEQYF. In DNA form, the CDR3 reads TGCGCCAGCAGCCTTCCGGGCCTAGCGGGTTCTACCTACGAGCAGTACTTC. Combining the CDR3 with reference TRBV5-1 and TRBJ2-7 gives the whole variable domain KAGVTQTPRYLIKTRGQQVTLSCSPISGHRSVSWYQQTPGQGLQFLFEYFSETQRNKGNFPGRFSGRQFSNSRSEMNVSTLELGDSALYLCASSLPGLAGSTYEQYFGPGTRLTVT.

This clonotype showed up just a few times. This chain connects TRBV9 to TRBJ2-1; D remains unclear. Per the germline V gene, CDR1 is SGDLS and CDR2 is YYNGEE. Trimming left V 6 bases short and J 8 bases short, with 18 bases between. This CDR3 comprises 14 residues. CDR3 residues: CASNTAETLDEQFF. CDR3 in DNA: TGTGCCAGCAACACGGCGGAAACCCTGGATGAGCAGTTCTTC.

This clonotype was detected many times. V is TRBV6-2 or TRBV6-3 and J is TRBJ2-7; 11 bases line up with TRBD2. CDR1 and CDR2 (germline): MNHEY, SVGEGT. V lost 2 bases and J lost 2; bases outside the gene matches: 14. This CDR3 contains 19 residues. The CDR3 here is CASSYPFLAGGPPTYEQYF. CDR3 bases: TGTGCCAGCAGTTACCCATTTTTAGCGGGAGGGCCTCCGACCTACGAGCAGTACTTC.

This clonotype appeared many times. V usage is TRBV6-5 and J usage is TRBJ1-2; no definite D call. Looked up from germline, CDR1 is MNHEY and CDR2 is SVGAGI. Trimming removed 0 bases from V and 8 bases from J, with 10 bases in between. This CDR3 contains 13 residues. The CDR3 here is CASSYSKSGGYTF. CDR3 coding DNA: TGTGCCAGCAGTTACTCGAAAAGTGGAGGCTACACCTTC.

This clonotype showed up many times. This sequence joins TRBV11-2 and TRBJ2-7; the match to TRBD1 covers 9 bases. The length of the CDR3 is 18 residues. The junction had 16 bases not matched to a gene; V was cut back by 4 bases and J by 3 bases. Germline V gives CDR1 SGHAT, CDR2 FQNNGV. For the CDR3, the DNA is TGTGCCAGCAGCTCCCCTGTTTGGGCTGGGACAGGGTACTACGAGCAGTACTTC. Translated, it gives CASSSPVWAGTGYYEQYF.

The J gene is TRBJ2-3, the V gene TRBV5-6; D is possibly TRBD2 (5 bases). V lost 4 bases and J 0 bases, leaving 15 bases between the germline ends. This CDR3 spans 16 amino acids. The germline V gene has CDR1 SGHDT and CDR2 YYEEEE. The CDR3 coding sequence is TGTGCCAGCAGCACCACCCTAGCTGGTAGCACAGATACGCAGTATTTT. The encoded protein is CASSTTLAGSTDTQYF.